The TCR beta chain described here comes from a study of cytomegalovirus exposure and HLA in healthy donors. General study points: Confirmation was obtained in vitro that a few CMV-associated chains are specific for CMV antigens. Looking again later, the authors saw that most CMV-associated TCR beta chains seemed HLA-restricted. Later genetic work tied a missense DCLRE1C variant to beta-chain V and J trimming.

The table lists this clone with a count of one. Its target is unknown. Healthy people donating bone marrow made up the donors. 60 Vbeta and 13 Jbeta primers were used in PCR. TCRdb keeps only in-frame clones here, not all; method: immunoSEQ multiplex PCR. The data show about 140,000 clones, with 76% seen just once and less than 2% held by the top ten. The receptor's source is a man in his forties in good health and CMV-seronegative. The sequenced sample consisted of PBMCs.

CDR3: CASGSGVDEQYF. CDR3 coding DNA: TGCGCCAGCGGCTCGGGGGTTGACGAGCAGTACTTC. The rearrangement links TRBV5-1 to TRBJ2-7, with D possibly matching TRBD2 (6 bases). CDR1 is SGHRS, CDR2 YFSETQ, per germline. The V end was cut by 7 bases, the J end by 5 bases, with 13 bases between. The CDR3 is 12 amino acids.